These 3 T cell receptor beta chains originate from one sample sequenced in a study of beta chain features in type 1 diabetes. No antigen has been assigned to these receptors. What was sequenced were expressed TCRB transcripts, since all of the isolated RNA had been reverse transcribed. Some clones are missing from TCRdb's copy, which holds only in-frame ones; the method was immunoSEQ multiplex PCR. This table has roughly 300,000 clones, about a tenth appearing once. The study, taken as a whole, reports: The study found moderately but significantly shorter TCRB CDR3s in all four CD4+ subsets of Type 1 diabetes patients.

The material sequenced was central memory CD4+ T cells from blood. The receptors were sampled from a man aged 30-40 years with type 1 diabetes.

The chain has TRBV11-2 and TRBJ1-2, with D maybe TRBD1 (5 bases). The germline V gene has CDR1 SGHAT and CDR2 FQNNGV. There are 15 residues in the CDR3. Trimming took off 8 bases at V and 4 bases at J, with 20 bases between the two ends. The CDR3 DNA is TGTGCCAGCTCTCCGGGACTGCCGCCGATCTATGGCTACACCTTC. Translation: CASSPGLPPIYGYTF.

Details on this clone: It may be a read error: a sequence one base away is much more abundant. The sample has other DNA sequences that encode this CDR3 too. The chain combines TRBV11-2 with TRBJ2-5; D may be TRBD2 (6 bases). The CDR3 covers 13 residues. Deletions cut 5 bases from V and 2 bases from J, with 9 bases between. CDR1 is SGHAT and CDR2 is FQNNGV in the germline V gene. The CDR3 loop is CASSPGLQETQYF. The CDR3 region has the DNA TGTGCCAGCAGCCCGGGACTGCAAGAGACCCAGTACTTC.

On this clone itself: The sample carries other DNA sequences with the same CDR3. The chain is built from TRBV11-2 and TRBJ1-6; D is ambiguous. CDR1 SGHAT and CDR2 FQNNGV come from the germline V gene. V lost 0 bases and J 7 bases, leaving 4 bases between the germline ends. This CDR3 contains 13 residues. The CDR3 bases are TGTGCCAGCAGCTTAGACAGGAATTCACCCCTCCACTTT. This encodes CASSLDRNSPLHF. Based on the CDR3 plus reference TRBV11-2 and TRBJ1-6, the full variable domain is EAGVAQSPRYKIIEKRQSVAFWCNPISGHATLYWYQQILGQGPKLLIQFQNNGVVDDSQLPKDRFSAERLKGVDSTLKIQPAKLEDSAVYLCASSLDRNSPLHFGNGTRLTVT.